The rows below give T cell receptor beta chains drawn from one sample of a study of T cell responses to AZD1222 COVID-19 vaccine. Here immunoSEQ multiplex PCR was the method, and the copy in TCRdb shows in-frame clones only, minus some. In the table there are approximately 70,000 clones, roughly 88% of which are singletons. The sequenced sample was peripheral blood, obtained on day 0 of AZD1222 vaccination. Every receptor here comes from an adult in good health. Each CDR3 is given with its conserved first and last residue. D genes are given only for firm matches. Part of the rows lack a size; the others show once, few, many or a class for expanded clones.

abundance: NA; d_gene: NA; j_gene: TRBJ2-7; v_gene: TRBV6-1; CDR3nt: TGTGCCAGCAGTGAGTGGGAAAGCTCCTACGAGCAGTACTTC; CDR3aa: CASSEWESSYEQYF
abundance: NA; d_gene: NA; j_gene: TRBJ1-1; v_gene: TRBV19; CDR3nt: TGTGCCAGTAGTATAAGGCCAGGGGACACTGAAGCTTTCTTT; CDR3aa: CASSIRPGDTEAFF
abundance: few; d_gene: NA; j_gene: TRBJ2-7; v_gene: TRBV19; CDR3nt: TGTGCCAGTAGTATGGGGGTTACTTCCTACGAGCAGTACTTC; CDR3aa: CASSMGVTSYEQYF
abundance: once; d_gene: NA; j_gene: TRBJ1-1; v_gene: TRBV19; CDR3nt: TGTGCCAGTACCCCCCAGAGGAACACTGAAGCTTTCTTT; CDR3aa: CASTPQRNTEAFF
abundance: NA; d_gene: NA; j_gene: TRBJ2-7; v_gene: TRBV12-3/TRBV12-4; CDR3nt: TGTGCCAGCAGTCGAGCGTACGAGCAGTACTTC; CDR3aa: CASSRAYEQYF
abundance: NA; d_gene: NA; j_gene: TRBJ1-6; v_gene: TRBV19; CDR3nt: TGTGCCAGTAGTGTGACGGAGAGCTCCTATAATTCACCCCTCCACTTT; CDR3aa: CASSVTESSYNSPLHF
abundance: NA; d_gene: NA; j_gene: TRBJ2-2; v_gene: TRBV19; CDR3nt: TGTGCCAGTACTCTCAGGGGCACCGGGGAGCTGTTTTTT; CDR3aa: CASTLRGTGELFF
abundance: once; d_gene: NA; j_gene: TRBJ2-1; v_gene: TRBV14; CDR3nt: TGTGCCAGCAGCCAAGCGACCCATCAGTTCTTC; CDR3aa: CASSQATHQFF
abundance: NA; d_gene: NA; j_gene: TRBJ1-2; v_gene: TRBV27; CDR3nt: TGTGCCAGCAAAACAGGGTTGGGAGTTGGGATCTATGGCTACACCTTC; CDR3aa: CASKTGLGVGIYGYTF
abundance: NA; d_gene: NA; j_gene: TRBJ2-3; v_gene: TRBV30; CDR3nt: TGTGCCTGGAGTGTATCAGATACGCAGTATTTT; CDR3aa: CAWSVSDTQYF
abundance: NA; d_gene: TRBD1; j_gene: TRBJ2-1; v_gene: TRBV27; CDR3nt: TGTGCCAGCAGTTATAGAAGGCCGGGACAGGGGAATGAGCAGTTCTTC; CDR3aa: CASSYRRPGQGNEQFF
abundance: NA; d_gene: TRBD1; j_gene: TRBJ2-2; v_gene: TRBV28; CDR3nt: TGTGCCATCCTAAACAGGGGGCGGAACACCGGGGAGCTGTTTTTT; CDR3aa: CAILNRGRNTGELFF
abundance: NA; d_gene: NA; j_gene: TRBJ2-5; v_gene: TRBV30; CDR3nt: TGTGCCTGGAGTCTCGGCGGGAAAGAGACCCAGTACTTC; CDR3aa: CAWSLGGKETQYF
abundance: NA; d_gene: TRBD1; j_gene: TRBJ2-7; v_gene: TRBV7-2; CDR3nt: TGTGCCAGCAGCTTCCTACAGGGGGCCTACGAGCAGTACTTC; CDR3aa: CASSFLQGAYEQYF
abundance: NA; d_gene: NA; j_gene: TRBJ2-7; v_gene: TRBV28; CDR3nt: TGTGCCAGCAGTCTAGGGACCCTCAACGAGCAGTACTTC; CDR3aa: CASSLGTLNEQYF
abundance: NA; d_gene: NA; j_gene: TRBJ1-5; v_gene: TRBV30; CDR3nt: TGTGCCTGGAGGGACAGTTATAGCAATCAGCCCCAGCATTTT; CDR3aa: CAWRDSYSNQPQHF
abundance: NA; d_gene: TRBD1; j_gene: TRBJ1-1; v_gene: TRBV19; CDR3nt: TGTGCCAGTAGTGACAGGGGGAACACTGAAGCTTTCTTT; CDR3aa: CASSDRGNTEAFF
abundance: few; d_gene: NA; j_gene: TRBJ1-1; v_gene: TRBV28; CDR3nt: TGTGCCAGCAACCTCCAGGGGAACACTGAAGCTTTCTTT; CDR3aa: CASNLQGNTEAFF
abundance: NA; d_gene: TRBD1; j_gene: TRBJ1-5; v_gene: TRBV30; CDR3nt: TGTGCCTGGAGTGGACAGGGGACCCAGCCCCAGCATTTT; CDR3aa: CAWSGQGTQPQHF
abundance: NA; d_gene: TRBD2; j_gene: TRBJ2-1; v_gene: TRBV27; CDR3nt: TGTGCCAGCAGTTTTTCTAGCGGTGGCTACAATGAGCAGTTCTTC; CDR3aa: CASSFSSGGYNEQFF
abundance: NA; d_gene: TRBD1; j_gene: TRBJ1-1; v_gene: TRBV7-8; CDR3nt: TGTGCCAGCAGCTTAGCTTATGACAGGGACGCTGAAGCTTTCTTT; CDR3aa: CASSLAYDRDAEAFF
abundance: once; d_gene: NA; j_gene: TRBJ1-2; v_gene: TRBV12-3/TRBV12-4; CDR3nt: TGTGCCAGCAGTTTGGCGGCCTCATCGGGCTACACCTTC; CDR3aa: CASSLAASSGYTF
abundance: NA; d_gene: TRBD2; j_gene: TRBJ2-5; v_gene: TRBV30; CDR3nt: TGTGCCTGGAGTGTACGGGGGGGGCAAGAGACCCAGTACTTC; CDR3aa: CAWSVRGGQETQYF
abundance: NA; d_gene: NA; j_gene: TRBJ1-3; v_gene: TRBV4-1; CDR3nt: TGCGCCAGCAGCCAGGGCGCCCCGGGTTTAAACACCATATATTTT; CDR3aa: CASSQGAPGLNTIYF
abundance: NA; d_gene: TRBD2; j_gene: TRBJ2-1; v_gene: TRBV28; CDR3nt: TGTGCCAGCAGTTTGGGTAGCGGGATCCACAATGAGCAGTTCTTC; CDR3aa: CASSLGSGIHNEQFF
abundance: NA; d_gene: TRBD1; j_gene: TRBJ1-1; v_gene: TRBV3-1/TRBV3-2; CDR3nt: TGTGCCAGCAGAAGACAGGGGGACATGAACACTGAAGCTTTCTTT; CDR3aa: CASRRQGDMNTEAFF
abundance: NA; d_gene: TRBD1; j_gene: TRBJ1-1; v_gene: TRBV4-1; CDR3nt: TGCGCCAGCAGCCTGACAGGGAGCGCTGAAGCTTTCTTT; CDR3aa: CASSLTGSAEAFF
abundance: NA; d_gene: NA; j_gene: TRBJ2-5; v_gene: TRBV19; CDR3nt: TGTGCCAGTAGTATAACCGGTGCACCAGAGACCCAGTACTTC; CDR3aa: CASSITGAPETQYF
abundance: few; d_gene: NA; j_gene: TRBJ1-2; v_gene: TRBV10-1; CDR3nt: TGCGCCAGCAGTGAGGGGCTTGGATCTAACTATGGCTACACCTTC; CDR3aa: CASSEGLGSNYGYTF
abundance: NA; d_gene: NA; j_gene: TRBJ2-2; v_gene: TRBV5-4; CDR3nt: TGTGCCAGCAGCTTCAGGAAGGCCGACACCGGGGAGCTGTTTTTT; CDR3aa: CASSFRKADTGELFF
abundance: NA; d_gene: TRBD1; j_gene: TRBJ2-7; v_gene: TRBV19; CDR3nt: TGTGCCAGTAGTACTGGGACAGGGAGCTCCTACGAGCAGTACTTC; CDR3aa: CASSTGTGSSYEQYF
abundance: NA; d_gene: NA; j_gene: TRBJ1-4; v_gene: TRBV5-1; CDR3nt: TGCGCCAGCTCCCTGACGGTAACTAATGAAAAACTGTTTTTT; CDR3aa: CASSLTVTNEKLFF
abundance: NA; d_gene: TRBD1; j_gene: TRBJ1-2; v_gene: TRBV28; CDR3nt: TGTGCCAGCAGGCGTATAGGGGGCGACTATGGCTACACCTTC; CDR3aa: CASRRIGGDYGYTF
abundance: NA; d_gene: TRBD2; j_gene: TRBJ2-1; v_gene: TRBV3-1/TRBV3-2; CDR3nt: TGTGCCAGCGCCCCGGGTAGCGGGAGGGCCAGGACCCCATTAGGAGAGCAGTTCTTC; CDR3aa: CASAPGSGRARTPLGEQFF
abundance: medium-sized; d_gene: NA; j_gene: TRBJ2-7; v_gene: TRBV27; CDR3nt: TGTGCCAGCGGATGGGAGCAGTACTTC; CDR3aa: CASGWEQYF
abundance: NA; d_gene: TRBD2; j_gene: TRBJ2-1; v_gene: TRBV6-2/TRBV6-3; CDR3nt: TGTGCCAGCAGTTACCCGACTAGCGGGAGTACTTACAATGAGCAGTTCTTC; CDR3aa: CASSYPTSGSTYNEQFF
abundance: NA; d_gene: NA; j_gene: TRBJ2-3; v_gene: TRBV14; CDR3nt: TGTGCCAGCGGGCAGACTACGCTTGGGCAGTATTTT; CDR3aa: CASGQTTLGQYF